This T cell receptor beta chain was identified in a study of identifying expanded T cells in peripheral blood. Overall study findings and caveats: Differentially abundant clones: 0.95 to 1.5 between replicates, approximately 15 at 2 to 3 weeks, approximately 19 at four. Clone count variance between approximately 2-week samples rose with total template count.

Profiling relied on immunoSEQ multiplex PCR, and the TCRdb table lists in-frame clones only, not all of them. This sample has 80,000 to 90,000 clones, with around 86% found just once. No infections or other immune events were documented during collection. For this clone: What it recognizes is unknown.

Material: blood. The TCR originated in a person aged 18-70 years in good health.

CDR3 DNA: TGTGCCAGCAGCTCCAACAGGGTTAGTGGTGGCTACACCTTC. It specifies CASSSNRVSGGYTF. This sequence joins TRBV7-9 and TRBJ1-2, with D perhaps TRBD1 (6 bases). The germline CDR1 and CDR2 sequences are SEHNR and FQNEAQ (reference sequence). V was trimmed by 4 bases and J by 7 bases, leaving 16 bases between them. The CDR3 consists of 14 residues.